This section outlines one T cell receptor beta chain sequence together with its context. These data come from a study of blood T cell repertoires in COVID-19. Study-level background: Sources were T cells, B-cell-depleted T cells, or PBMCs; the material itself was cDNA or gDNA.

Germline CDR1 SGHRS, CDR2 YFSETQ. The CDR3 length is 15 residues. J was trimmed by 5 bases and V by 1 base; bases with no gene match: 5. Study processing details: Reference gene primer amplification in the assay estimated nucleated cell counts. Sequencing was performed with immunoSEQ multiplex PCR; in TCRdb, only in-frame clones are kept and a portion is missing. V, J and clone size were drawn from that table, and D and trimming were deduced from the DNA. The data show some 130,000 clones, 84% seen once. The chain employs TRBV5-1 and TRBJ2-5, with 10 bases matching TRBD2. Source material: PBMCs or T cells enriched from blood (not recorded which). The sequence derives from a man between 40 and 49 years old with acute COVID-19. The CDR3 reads CASSLMASGSETQYF. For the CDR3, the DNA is TGCGCCAGCAGCTTGATGGCTAGCGGGAGCGAGACCCAGTACTTC.